This TCR beta chain emerged from a study of blood T cell repertoires in COVID-19. Clones were sequenced by immunoSEQ multiplex PCR, and TCRdb holds only the in-frame ones, with some missing. The sample lists about 50,000 clones; 83% were seen once. Germline CDR1 and CDR2: MNHEY and SVGAGI. This CDR3 contains 15 residues. Germline trimming cut 6 bases from V and 5 bases from J; bases unmatched to any gene: 8. Sequenced: peripheral blood. This receptor was taken from a man aged 35-49 years with acute or convalescent COVID-19. The rearrangement uses TRBV6-5 and TRBJ2-2, with 8 nucleotides matching TRBD2. The CDR3: CASRSSGGPTGELFF. The CDR3 DNA follows: TGTGCCAGCAGGTCCTCGGGGGGGCCTACCGGGGAGCTGTTTTTT.